Shown below are 18 T cell receptor beta chains from a single sample sequenced in a study of T cells after yellow fever vaccination. TCRdb re-analysed the 5' RACE reads in MiXCR, keeping a single row per CDR3 protein. The repertoire holds some 390,000 distinct CDR3 sequences, with 6.2% as singletons. Sequencing was performed on PBMCs, taken 5 days after the yellow fever booster vaccination. These receptors all stem from a man in his thirties or forties who received the YFV17D yellow fever vaccine.

This clonotype has a handful of counts. The V and J genes are TRBV28 and TRBJ2-3; the match to TRBD2 covers 12 bases. The junction had 11 bases not matched to a gene; V was cut back by 6 bases and J by 4 bases. Germline values: CDR1 MDHEN, CDR2 SYDVKM. The CDR3 totals 17 residues. CDR3 coding DNA: TGTGCCAGCAGCCCACTAAGACTAGCGGGAGTTCCAGATACGCAGTATTTT. Protein: CASSPLRLAGVPDTQYF.

This clonotype came up many times. V and J are TRBV6-1 and TRBJ2-7; TRBD2 matches 7 bases. Germline lookup yields CDR1 MNHNS and CDR2 SASEGT. With V trimmed by 0 bases and J by 0 bases, 5 bases remained unmatched. The CDR3 is 16 amino acids. The CDR3 region is CASSEAGQRGSYEQYF. The CDR3 coding sequence is TGTGCCAGCAGTGAAGCGGGCCAGCGGGGCTCCTACGAGCAGTACTTC.

This clonotype has only a few counts. The chain joins TRBV6-2 or TRBV6-3 to TRBJ2-7; D gene unclear. This CDR3 has 12 residues. With 6 bases removed from V and 7 bases from J, the gap between germline ends came to 13 bases. CDR1 and CDR2 from the germline V gene are MNHEY and SVGEGT. The CDR3 sequence is CASRDGLREQYF. DNA for the CDR3: TGTGCCAGCAGGGACGGCTTGAGAGAGCAGTACTTC.

The V call is TRBV12-3 or TRBV12-4, the J call TRBJ1-1; weak D call: TRBD1 (6 bases). CDR3 length: 14 amino acids. The germline V and J ends were trimmed by 6 bases and 0 bases, with 11 bases remaining between them. CDR3 in DNA: TGTGCCAGCAGCATGGGACAACTGAACACTGAAGCTTTCTTT. This encodes CASSMGQLNTEAFF.

The chain employs TRBV27 and TRBJ1-6; no firm D call. CDR3 length equals 14 residues. CDR1 MNHEY and CDR2 SMNVEV come from the germline V gene (reference sequence). Trimming shortened V by 5 bases and J by 7 bases, and 12 bases separated the two germline ends. Here the CDR3 reads CASSPEKINSPLHF. Written as DNA, the CDR3 is TGTGCCAGCAGTCCCGAGAAGATAAATTCACCCCTCCACTTT.

This clonotype was seen ten or more times. The V gene is TRBV6-2 or TRBV6-3, the J gene TRBJ2-1; 7 bases map to TRBD1. CDR3 size: 13 residues. The V and J ends lost 9 bases and 5 bases, in that order; junction bases with no gene match: 7. Germline assignment: CDR1 MNHEY and CDR2 SVGEGT. Written as DNA, the CDR3 is TGTGCCAGTTTGGACAGGTTCAACAATGAGCAGTTCTTC. This sequence encodes CASLDRFNNEQFF.

This chain uses TRBV25-1 with TRBJ2-1, with D unresolved. Between the trimmed V and J ends, which lost 6 bases and 9 bases, there was a span of 9 bases. Germline CDR1 MGHDK, CDR2 SYGVNS. This CDR3 region has 11 residues. CDR3 region: CASSRVGEQFF. The CDR3 nucleotides read TGTGCCAGCAGCCGGGTGGGTGAGCAGTTCTTC.

Ten or more counts support this clonotype. The chain has TRBV5-1 and TRBJ2-2; 7 bases are a match to TRBD1. The ends lost 4 bases at V and 0 bases at J; junction bases unmatched: 6. Germline-derived CDR1 and CDR2 are SGHRS and YFSETQ. The CDR3 covers 16 residues. This CDR3 is CASSVSGTANTGELFF. CDR3 DNA: TGCGCCAGCAGCGTATCCGGGACAGCGAACACCGGGGAGCTGTTTTTT.

The V call is TRBV20-1, the J call TRBJ1-5; tentatively, D is TRBD1 (5 bases). This CDR3 has 17 residues. CDR1 is DFQATT, CDR2 SNEGSKA, per germline (reference sequence). The V end lost 1 base, the J end lost 1 base, and 17 bases lay between the germline ends. The CDR3: CSARVGGSGFSNQPQHF. The CDR3 DNA is TGCAGTGCTAGAGTCGGGGGGTCGGGGTTCAGCAATCAGCCCCAGCATTTT.

V is TRBV14 and J is TRBJ2-1, with 10 bases fitting TRBD2. CDR1 is SGHDN and CDR2 is FVKESK in the germline V gene. CDR3 size: 17 residues. After removal of 0 bases from V and 2 bases from J, the junction contained 4 bases not matched to a gene. The CDR3 DNA follows: TGTGCCAGCAGCCAAGAGGTGGGGACTAGCGCCTACAATGAGCAGTTCTTC. It codes for CASSQEVGTSAYNEQFF.

There are many counts of this clonotype. The chain links TRBV28 to TRBJ2-1; the D is unclear. In germline, CDR1 is MDHEN, CDR2 SYDVKM. The CDR3 totals 11 residues. V lost 3 bases and J 13 bases, leaving 10 bases between the germline ends. CDR3 nucleotide sequence: TGTGCCAGCAGTTTTCTGCGCCTCCAGTTCTTC. This encodes CASSFLRLQFF.

The chain carries TRBV5-1 and TRBJ2-3; D possibly corresponds to TRBD2 (6 bases). The CDR3 contains 15 residues. CDR1 and CDR2 from the germline V gene are SGHRS and YFSETQ. Trimming shortened V by 7 bases and J by 0 bases, and 15 bases separated the two germline ends. The CDR3 nucleotides are TGCGCCAGCGGGGAGGAGGGAGCTAGCACAGATACGCAGTATTTT. Amino acids: CASGEEGASTDTQYF.

This clonotype has more than one count but fewer than ten. The chain links TRBV29-1 to TRBJ1-3, with D uncertain. The CDR3 consists of 11 residues. Germline values: CDR1 SQVTM, CDR2 ANQGSEA. The CDR3 loop reads CRADSGNTIYF. The CDR3 DNA is TGCAGGGCAGACTCTGGAAACACCATATATTTT.

This clonotype showed up many times. At one of its ends the junction is not consistent with the germline gene, which may arise from a read error. The rearrangement joins TRBV7-2 to TRBJ2-5; 7 bases are a match to TRBD2. Germline CDR1 SGHTA, CDR2 FQGNSA. The CDR3 extends over 15 amino acids. DNA of the CDR3: TGTGCCAGCAGCTACCCCGGACTAGGACAAGCGACCCAGTACTTC. Translated, it gives CASSYPGLGQATQYF.

This clonotype was seen more than once but under ten times. The chain links TRBV7-2 to TRBJ2-2, with a weak D call TRBD2 (5 bases). Germline assignment: CDR1 SGHTA and CDR2 FQGNSA. V lost 5 bases, J lost 0 bases, and 13 bases lay in between. The CDR3 spans 16 residues. This CDR3 is CASSTRTRANTGELFF. The CDR3 nucleotides read TGTGCCAGCAGCACCCGGACTCGCGCGAACACCGGGGAGCTGTTTTTT.

This clonotype showed up just a few times. This rearrangement joins TRBV10-3 to TRBJ2-1; 8 bases are shared with TRBD2. The CDR3 sequence is 15 residues long. Trimming took 9 bases from V and 6 from J; bases not matched to a gene: 13. CDR1 is ENHRY, CDR2 SYGVKD, per germline. As DNA, the CDR3 is TGTGCCATTCACTGGGGACTAGATATCTTCAATGAGCAGTTCTTC. As protein: CAIHWGLDIFNEQFF.

In this sample, this clonotype turned up a few times. This chain joins TRBV5-5 and TRBJ1-4; tentatively, D is TRBD1 (5 bases). Germline-derived CDR1 and CDR2 are SGHKS and YYEKEE (reference sequence). This CDR3 has 14 amino acids. The germline V and J ends were trimmed by 6 bases and 6 bases, with 15 bases remaining between them. DNA for the CDR3: TGTGCCAGCATCCGGGACTGGGGCTATGAAAAACTGTTTTTT. It encodes CASIRDWGYEKLFF. The full variable domain, in which reference TRBV5-5 and TRBJ1-4 provide the parts outside the CDR3, is DAGVTQSPTHLIKTRGQQVTLRCSPISGHKSVSWYQQVLGQGPQFIFQYYEKEERGRGNFPDRFSARQFPNYSSELNVNALLLGDSALYLCASIRDWGYEKLFFGSGTQLSVL.

This clonotype was counted only a few times. The V and J genes are TRBV20-1 and TRBJ1-1; possible D gene TRBD1, 5 bases. Trimming removed 3 bases from V and 6 bases from J, with 8 bases in between. The CDR3 is made up of 11 amino acids. Germline V CDR1 and CDR2: DFQATT, SNEGSKA (reference sequence). The CDR3 sequence: CSASRDSEAFF. The CDR3 bases are TGCAGTGCTAGCCGGGACTCTGAAGCTTTCTTT.